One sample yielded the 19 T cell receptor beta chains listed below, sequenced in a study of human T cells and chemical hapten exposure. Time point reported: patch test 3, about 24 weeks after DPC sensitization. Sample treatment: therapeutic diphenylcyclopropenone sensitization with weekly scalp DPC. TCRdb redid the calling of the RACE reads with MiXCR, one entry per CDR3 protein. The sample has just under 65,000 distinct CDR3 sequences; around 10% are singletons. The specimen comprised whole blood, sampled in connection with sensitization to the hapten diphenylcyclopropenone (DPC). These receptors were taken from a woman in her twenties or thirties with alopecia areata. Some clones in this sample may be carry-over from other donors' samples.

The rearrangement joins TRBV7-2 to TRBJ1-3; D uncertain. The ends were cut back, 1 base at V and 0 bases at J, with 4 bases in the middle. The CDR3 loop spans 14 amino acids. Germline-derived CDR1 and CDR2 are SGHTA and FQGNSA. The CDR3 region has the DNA TGTGCCAGCAGCTTAGGACTCTCTGGAAACACCATATATTTT. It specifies CASSLGLSGNTIYF.

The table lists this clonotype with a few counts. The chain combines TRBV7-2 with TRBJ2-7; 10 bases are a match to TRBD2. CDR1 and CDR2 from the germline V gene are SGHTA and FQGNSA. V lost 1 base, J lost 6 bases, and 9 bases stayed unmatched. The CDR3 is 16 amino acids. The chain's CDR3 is CASSLDRLAGAREQYF. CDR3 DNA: TGTGCCAGCAGCTTAGATCGGCTAGCGGGGGCCCGCGAGCAGTACTTC.

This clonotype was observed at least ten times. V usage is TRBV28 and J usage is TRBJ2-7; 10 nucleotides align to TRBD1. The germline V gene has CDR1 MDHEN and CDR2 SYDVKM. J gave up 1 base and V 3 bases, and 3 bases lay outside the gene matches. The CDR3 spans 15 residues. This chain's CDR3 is CASSLTGQGSYEQYF. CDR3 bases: TGTGCCAGCAGTTTGACGGGACAGGGGTCCTACGAGCAGTACTTC.

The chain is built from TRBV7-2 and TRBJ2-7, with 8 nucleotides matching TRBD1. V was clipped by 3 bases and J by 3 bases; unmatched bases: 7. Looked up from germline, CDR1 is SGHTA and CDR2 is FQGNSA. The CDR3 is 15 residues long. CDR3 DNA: TGTGCCAGCAGCTTCTCAGGGGGCCTGAGCTACGAGCAGTACTTC. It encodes CASSFSGGLSYEQYF.

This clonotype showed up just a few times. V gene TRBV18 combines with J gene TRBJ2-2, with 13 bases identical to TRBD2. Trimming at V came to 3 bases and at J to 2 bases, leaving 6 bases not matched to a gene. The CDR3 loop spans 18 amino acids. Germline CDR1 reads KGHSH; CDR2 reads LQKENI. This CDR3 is CASSPTTSGRRNTGELFF. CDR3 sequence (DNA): TGTGCCAGCTCACCTACGACTAGCGGGAGGCGAAACACCGGGGAGCTGTTTTTT. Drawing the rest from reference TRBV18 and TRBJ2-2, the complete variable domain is NAGVMQNPRHLVRRRGQEARLRCSPMKGHSHVYWYRQLPEEGLKFMVYLQKENIIDESGMPKERFSAEFPKEGPSILRIQQVVRGDSAAYFCASSPTTSGRRNTGELFFGEGSRLTVL.

The chain's CDR3 is CASSARPGGPSPNEQFF. The CDR3 DNA reads TGTGCCAGCAGCGCTCGCCCGGGGGGCCCCTCCCCCAATGAGCAGTTCTTC. The rearrangement joins TRBV11-2 to TRBJ2-1; D possibly corresponds to TRBD2 (7 bases). The germline CDR1 and CDR2 sequences are SGHAT and FQNNGV. The CDR3 contains 17 residues. Trimming shortened V by 5 bases and J by 6 bases, and 23 bases separated the two germline ends.

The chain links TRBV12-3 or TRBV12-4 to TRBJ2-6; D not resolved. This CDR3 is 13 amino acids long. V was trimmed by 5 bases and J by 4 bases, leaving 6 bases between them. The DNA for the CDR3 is TGTGCCAGCAGTACATCCGGGGCCAACGTCCTGACTTTC. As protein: CASSTSGANVLTF.

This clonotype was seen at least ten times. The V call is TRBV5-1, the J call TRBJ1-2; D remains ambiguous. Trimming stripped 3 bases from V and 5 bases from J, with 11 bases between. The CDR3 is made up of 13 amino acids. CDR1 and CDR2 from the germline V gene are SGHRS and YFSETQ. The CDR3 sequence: CASSSRTGYGYTF. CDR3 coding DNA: TGCGCCAGCAGCTCAAGGACGGGGTATGGCTACACCTTC. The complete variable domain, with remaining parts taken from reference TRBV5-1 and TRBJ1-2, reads KAGVTQTPRYLIKTRGQQVTLSCSPISGHRSVSWYQQTPGQGLQFLFEYFSETQRNKGNFPGRFSGRQFSNSRSEMNVSTLELGDSALYLCASSSRTGYGYTFGSGTRLTVV.

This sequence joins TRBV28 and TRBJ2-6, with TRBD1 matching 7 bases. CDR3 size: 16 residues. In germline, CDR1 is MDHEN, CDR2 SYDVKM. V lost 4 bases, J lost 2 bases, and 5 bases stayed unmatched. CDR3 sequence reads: CASSWMTGPGANVLTF. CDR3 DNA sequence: TGTGCCAGCAGTTGGATGACAGGGCCTGGGGCCAACGTCCTGACTTTC.

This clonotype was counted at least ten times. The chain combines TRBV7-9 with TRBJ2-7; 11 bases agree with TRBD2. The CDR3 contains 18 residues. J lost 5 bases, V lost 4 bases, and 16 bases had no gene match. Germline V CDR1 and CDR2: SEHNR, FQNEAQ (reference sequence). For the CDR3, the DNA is TGTGCCAGCAGCTCCCAGCACGTAGCGGGAGGGATTCTGCACGAGCAGTACTTC. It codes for CASSSQHVAGGILHEQYF.

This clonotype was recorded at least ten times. The CDR3 DNA sequence: TGTGCCAGCAGCTTAGTAGCCCAGTCCTACAAGAGCTCCTACAATGAGCAGTTCTTC. Its translation: CASSLVAQSYKSSYNEQFF. The rearrangement links TRBV7-2 to TRBJ2-1; D unclear. CDR1 and CDR2 (germline): SGHTA, FQGNSA. CDR3 length equals 19 residues. With 1 base removed from V and 0 bases from J, the gap between germline ends came to 19 bases.

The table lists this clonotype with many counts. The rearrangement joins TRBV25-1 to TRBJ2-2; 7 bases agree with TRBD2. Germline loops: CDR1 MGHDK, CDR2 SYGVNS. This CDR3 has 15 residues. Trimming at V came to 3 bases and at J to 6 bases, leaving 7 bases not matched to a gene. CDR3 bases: TGTGCCAGCAGTGACTTGGGACTACCTTCCGGGGAGCTGTTTTTT. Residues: CASSDLGLPSGELFF.

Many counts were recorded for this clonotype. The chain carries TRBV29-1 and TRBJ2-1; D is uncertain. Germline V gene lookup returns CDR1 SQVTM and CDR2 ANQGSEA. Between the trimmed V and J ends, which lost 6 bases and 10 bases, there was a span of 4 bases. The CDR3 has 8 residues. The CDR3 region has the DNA TGCAGCGTAGCGGAGCAGTTCTTC. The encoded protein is CSVAEQFF.

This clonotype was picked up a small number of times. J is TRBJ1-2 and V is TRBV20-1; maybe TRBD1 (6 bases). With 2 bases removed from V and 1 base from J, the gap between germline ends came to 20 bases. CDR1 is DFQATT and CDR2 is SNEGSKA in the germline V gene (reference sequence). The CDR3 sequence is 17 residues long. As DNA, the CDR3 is TGCAGTGCTAGACATCGAAACATGACAGGTTTTAACTATGGCTACACCTTC. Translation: CSARHRNMTGFNYGYTF.

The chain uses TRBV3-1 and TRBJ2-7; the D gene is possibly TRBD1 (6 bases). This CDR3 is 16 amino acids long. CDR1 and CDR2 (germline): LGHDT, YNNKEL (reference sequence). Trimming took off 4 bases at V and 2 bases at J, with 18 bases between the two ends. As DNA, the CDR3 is TGTGCCAGCAGCCTACATTCCGGGACACCTACCTACGAGCAGTACTTC. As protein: CASSLHSGTPTYEQYF.

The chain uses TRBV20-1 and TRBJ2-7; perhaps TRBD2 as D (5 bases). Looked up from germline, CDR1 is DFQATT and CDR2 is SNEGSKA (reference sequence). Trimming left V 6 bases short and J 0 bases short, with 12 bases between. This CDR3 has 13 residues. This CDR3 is CSARGASSYEQYF. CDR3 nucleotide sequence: TGCAGTGCCCGGGGTGCGAGCTCCTACGAGCAGTACTTC.

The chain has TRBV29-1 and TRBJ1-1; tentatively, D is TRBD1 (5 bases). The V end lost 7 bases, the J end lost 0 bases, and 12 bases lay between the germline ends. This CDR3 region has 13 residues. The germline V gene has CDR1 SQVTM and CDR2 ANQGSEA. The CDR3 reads CSAAVQVNTEAFF. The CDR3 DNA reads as TGCAGCGCAGCTGTACAGGTGAACACTGAAGCTTTCTTT.

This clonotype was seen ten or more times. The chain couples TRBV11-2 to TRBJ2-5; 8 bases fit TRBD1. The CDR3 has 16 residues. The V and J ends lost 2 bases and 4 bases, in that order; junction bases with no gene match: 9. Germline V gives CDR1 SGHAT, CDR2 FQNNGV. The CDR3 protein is CASSLRIGQGGETQYF. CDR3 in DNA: TGTGCCAGCAGCTTAAGGATTGGACAGGGAGGAGAGACCCAGTACTTC.

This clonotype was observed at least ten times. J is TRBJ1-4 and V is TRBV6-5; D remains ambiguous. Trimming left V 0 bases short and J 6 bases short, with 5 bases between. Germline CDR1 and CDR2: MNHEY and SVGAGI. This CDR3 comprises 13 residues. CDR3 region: CASSYSNDEKLFF. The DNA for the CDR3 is TGTGCCAGCAGTTACTCGAATGATGAAAAACTGTTTTTT.